Presented here are 14 T cell receptor beta chains from one specimen sequenced in a study of T cell responses to AZD1222 COVID-19 vaccine. Clones were read by immunoSEQ multiplex PCR, and TCRdb kept only the in-frame ones, dropping some. The sample holds roughly 130,000 clones; about 90% are singletons and the top ten take 1.3% to 1.5%. Sequences were derived from peripheral blood, sampled on day 0 of AZD1222 vaccination. The source of these receptors is an adult in good health.

This clone was picked up one time. The rearrangement uses TRBV7-9 and TRBJ2-2; D might be TRBD1 (6 bases). Trimming removed 3 bases at V and 6 bases at J, with 11 bases between. In germline, CDR1 is SEHNR, CDR2 FQNEAQ (reference sequence). The CDR3 covers 14 residues. The CDR3 region is CASSFSGTPGELFF. DNA for the CDR3: TGTGCCAGCAGCTTTTCCGGGACACCCGGGGAGCTGTTTTTT. Using reference TRBV7-9 and TRBJ2-2 for the parts outside the CDR3, the full variable domain is DTGVSQNPRHKITKRGQNVTFRCDPISEHNRLYWYRQTLGQGPEFLTYFQNEAQLEKSRLLSDRFSAERPKGSFSTLEIQRTEQGDSAMYLCASSFSGTPGELFFGEGSRLTVL.

CDR3 in DNA: TGTGCCAGCAGCGTCAGGGTGACAGGCGCTAATGAAAAACTGTTTTTT. This translates into CASSVRVTGANEKLFF. The rearrangement links TRBV7-9 to TRBJ1-4, with D possibly TRBD1 on 6 matching bases. Germline V gene lookup returns CDR1 SEHNR and CDR2 FQNEAQ (reference sequence). With 5 bases removed from V and 3 bases from J, the gap between germline ends came to 16 bases. This CDR3 spans 16 amino acids.

This rearrangement joins TRBV3-1 (or the pseudogene TRBV3-2) to TRBJ1-6, with TRBD1 as a possible D gene (5 bases). V was trimmed by 5 bases and J by 7 bases, leaving 15 bases between them. CDR1 LGHDT and CDR2 YNNKEL come from the germline V gene (reference sequence). The CDR3 contains 15 residues. The CDR3 coding sequence is TGTGCCAGCAGCAGCCGGGACCTACGAAATTCACCCCTCCACTTT. Amino acid sequence: CASSSRDLRNSPLHF.

The rearrangement uses TRBV28 and TRBJ2-7; TRBD1 agrees at 8 bases. Germline loops: CDR1 MDHEN, CDR2 SYDVKM. The ends lost 6 bases at V and 3 bases at J; junction bases unmatched: 4. This CDR3 comprises 13 residues. CDR3 region: CASRDRGGYEQYF. The CDR3 DNA is TGTGCCAGCAGAGACAGGGGAGGCTACGAGCAGTACTTC.

The chain links TRBV5-8 to TRBJ2-7; 7 positions agree with TRBD2. Per germline, CDR1 SGHTS and CDR2 YDEGEE. This CDR3 has 16 residues. V shed 4 bases and J 2 bases; nucleotides not matched to a gene: 12. This CDR3 reads CASSRGRGRGTYEQYF. The CDR3 DNA follows: TGTGCCAGCAGCCGCGGGAGAGGGAGAGGAACCTACGAGCAGTACTTC.

The chain links TRBV28 to TRBJ1-2, with no clear D. Trimming left V 3 bases short and J 6 bases short, with 11 bases between. The CDR3 sequence is 13 residues long. Per the germline V gene, CDR1 is MDHEN and CDR2 is SYDVKM. The CDR3: CASSFPAANGYTF. As DNA, the CDR3 is TGTGCCAGCAGTTTTCCGGCGGCAAATGGCTACACCTTC.

This clone was observed once. The rearrangement joins TRBV7-3 to TRBJ1-2, with D perhaps matching TRBD1 (5 bases). The CDR3 sequence is 13 residues long. V gave up 5 bases and J gave up 7 bases, with 14 bases separating them. From germline, CDR1 is SGHTA and CDR2 FQGTGA. For the CDR3, the DNA is TGTGCCAGCAGCCCTAATAGCGGGGGTGGCTACACCTTC. Its translation is CASSPNSGGGYTF.

The V gene is TRBV28, the J gene TRBJ1-1; TRBD1 matches 9 bases. Germline CDR1 reads MDHEN; CDR2 reads SYDVKM. V dropped 6 bases and J dropped 3; count of bases not matched to a gene: 2. The CDR3 runs to 13 residues. The CDR3 protein is CASRGQGHTEAFF. DNA of the CDR3: TGTGCCAGCAGGGGACAGGGCCACACTGAAGCTTTCTTT.

This clone was seen a few times. This rearrangement joins TRBV2 to TRBJ1-3; TRBD1 agrees at 7 bases. The CDR3 runs to 17 residues. Trimming cost V 6 bases and J 0 bases; bases outside gene matches: 11. Per germline, CDR1 SNHLY and CDR2 FYNNEI. This CDR3 reads CASRGTADSISGNTIYF. CDR3 bases: TGTGCCAGCAGGGGGACAGCTGACTCCATCTCTGGAAACACCATATATTTT.

The chain recombines TRBV13 with TRBJ2-2; 7 bases line up with TRBD2. J gave up 1 base and V 5 bases, and 4 bases lay outside the gene matches. The CDR3 has 15 amino acids. Germline V lookup: CDR1 PRHDT, CDR2 FYEKMQ (reference sequence). CDR3 nucleotides: TGTGCCAGCAGCCCGAGCGGGGAGAACACCGGGGAGCTGTTTTTT. As protein: CASSPSGENTGELFF.

The V call is TRBV30, the J call TRBJ1-1; D is undetermined. Germline CDR1 reads GTSNPN; CDR2 reads SVGIG (reference sequence). The CDR3 contains 13 residues. Trimming stripped 2 bases from V and 0 bases from J, with 7 bases between. The chain's CDR3 is CAWSTQMNTEAFF. The CDR3 nucleotides read TGTGCCTGGAGTACTCAAATGAACACTGAAGCTTTCTTT.

CDR3 sequence: CASSYRVSYEQYF. The CDR3 nucleotides read TGTGCCAGCAGTTACAGGGTGAGCTACGAGCAGTACTTC. The chain links TRBV27 to TRBJ2-7; D possibly corresponds to TRBD1 (6 bases). CDR1 and CDR2 (germline): MNHEY, SMNVEV (reference sequence). Between the trimmed V and J ends, which lost 4 bases and 3 bases, there was a span of 10 bases. The CDR3 has 13 amino acids.

The chain combines TRBV19 with TRBJ1-4; D uncertain. Trimming cost V 3 bases and J 5 bases, with 13 bases left between them. The CDR3 has 15 amino acids. CDR1 and CDR2 from the germline V gene are LNHDA and SQIVND (reference sequence). CDR3 sequence reads: CASSINRGRNEKLFF. CDR3 nucleotide sequence: TGTGCCAGTAGTATTAACAGAGGGAGAAATGAAAAACTGTTTTTT.

The chain uses TRBV27 and TRBJ2-3; D is perhaps TRBD2 (6 bases). CDR1 MNHEY and CDR2 SMNVEV come from the germline V gene (reference sequence). V was pared by 7 bases and J by 2 bases, with 13 bases between. This CDR3 is 14 amino acids long. For the CDR3, the DNA is TGTGCCAGCAACGGAGGGACCTCCACAGATACGCAGTATTTT. This sequence encodes CASNGGTSTDTQYF.